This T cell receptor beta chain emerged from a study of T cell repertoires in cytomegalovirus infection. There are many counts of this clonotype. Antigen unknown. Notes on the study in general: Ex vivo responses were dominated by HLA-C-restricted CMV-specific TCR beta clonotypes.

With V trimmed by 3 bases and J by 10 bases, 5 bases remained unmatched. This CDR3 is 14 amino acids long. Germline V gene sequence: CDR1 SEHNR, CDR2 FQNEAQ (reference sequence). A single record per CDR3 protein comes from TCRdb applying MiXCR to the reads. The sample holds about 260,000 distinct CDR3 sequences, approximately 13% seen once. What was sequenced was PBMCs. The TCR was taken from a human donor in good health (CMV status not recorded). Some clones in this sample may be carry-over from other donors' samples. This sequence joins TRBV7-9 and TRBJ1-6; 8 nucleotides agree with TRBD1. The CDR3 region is CASSFSTGESPLHF. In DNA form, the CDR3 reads TGTGCCAGCAGCTTTTCGACAGGGGAGTCACCCCTCCACTTT. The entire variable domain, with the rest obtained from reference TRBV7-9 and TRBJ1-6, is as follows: DTGVSQNPRHKITKRGQNVTFRCDPISEHNRLYWYRQTLGQGPEFLTYFQNEAQLEKSRLLSDRFSAERPKGSFSTLEIQRTEQGDSAMYLCASSFSTGESPLHFGNGTRLTVT.